The rows below give T cell receptor beta chains drawn from one sample of a study of blood T cell repertoires in COVID-19. Assay: immunoSEQ multiplex PCR; the TCRdb copy retains only in-frame clones and omits some. There are some 510,000 clones in the sample; 70% to 90% occur only once, and 1.5% to 2% lies in the top ten. The sequencing input was PBMCs or T cells enriched from blood (not recorded which). These TCRs come from a woman between 40 and 55 years old who had recovered from COVID-19. Both conserved end residues are part of each CDR3. The D gene is left open where the match is weak. Size values are once, few and many counts, or a class for expanded clones, and some rows have none.

TRBV9	NA	TRBJ2-2	15	NA	TGTGCCAGCAGCGTTTCCGGGGTGGGGACCGGGGAGCTGTTTTTT	CASSVSGVGTGELFF
TRBV11-3	NA	TRBJ1-6	14	NA	TGTGCCAGCAGCCCGGGGGGGATGGATTCACCCCTCCACTTT	CASSPGGMDSPLHF
TRBV28	NA	TRBJ1-4	14	NA	TGTGCCAGCAGTCCGCCTACGCTTAATGAAAAACTGTTTTTT	CASSPPTLNEKLFF
TRBV7-8	once	TRBJ1-3	16	NA	TGTGCCAGCAGCTTAGGACAGGCAGACTCTGGAAACACCATATATTTT	CASSLGQADSGNTIYF
TRBV6-1	few	TRBJ2-7	13	NA	TGTGCCAGCAGTGAAGCTCCGGGGTTTCGCTCACCCTTC	CASSEAPGFRSPF
TRBV9	NA	TRBJ2-1	16	TRBD1	TGTGCCAGCAGCGTAGGGTTCCAGGGGGCGAACCGTGAGCAGTTCTTC	CASSVGFQGANREQFF
TRBV6-2/TRBV6-3	NA	TRBJ1-6	14	NA	TGTGCCAGCAGTCTCTCAGGGTGGAATTCACCCCTCCACTTT	CASSLSGWNSPLHF
TRBV5-1	NA	TRBJ2-3	14	TRBD2	TGCGCCAGCAGCTCCCGGGACTACACAGATACGCAGTATTTT	CASSSRDYTDTQYF
TRBV10-2	NA	TRBJ2-7	15	NA	TGCGCCAGCAGTGATTTGCTAGCGCCCATTTTCGAGCAGTACTTC	CASSDLLAPIFEQYF
TRBV7-2	NA	TRBJ1-2	17	TRBD1	TGTGCCAGCAGCCGCAGGGCAGGGGGTTCCCCACACTATGGCTACACCTTC	CASSRRAGGSPHYGYTF
TRBV7-2	NA	TRBJ1-3	14	TRBD1	TGTGCCAGCAGCCGCTCGACAGGGGAGGACACCATATATTTT	CASSRSTGEDTIYF
TRBV11-3	NA	TRBJ1-1	15	NA	TGTGCCAGCAGCCTCGACGGGGGGATGTACACTGAAGCTTTCTTT	CASSLDGGMYTEAFF
TRBV11-2	once	TRBJ1-2	15	NA	TGTGCCAGCAGCTTAGCTAAGGACAGATTCTATGGCTACACCTTC	CASSLAKDRFYGYTF
TRBV3-1/TRBV3-2	NA	TRBJ1-5	18	NA	TGTGCCAGCAGCCAAGATTTGGGCGTTAGGGCGGGGGTCCAGCCCCAGCATTTT	CASSQDLGVRAGVQPQHF
TRBV19	NA	TRBJ2-3	15	NA	TGTGCCAGTAGTATCAGAGGGCAGGACACAGATACGCAGTATTTT	CASSIRGQDTDTQYF
TRBV6-2/TRBV6-3	NA	TRBJ1-1	12	NA	TGTGCCAGCAGTCAGACAAAGTCTGAAGCTTTCTTT	CASSQTKSEAFF
TRBV4-3	NA	TRBJ2-3	17	TRBD2	TGCGCCAGCAGCCAAGGATATCGAACTAGCGTCCCAGATACGCAGTATTTT	CASSQGYRTSVPDTQYF
TRBV9	NA	TRBJ2-7	14	TRBD2	TGTGCCAGCAGCGTAAGTAGCGGGAGCTACGAGCAGTACTTC	CASSVSSGSYEQYF
TRBV16	NA	TRBJ1-5	16	TRBD1	TGTGCCAGCAGCCGAGGGACAGAATATAGCAATCAGCCCCAGCATTTT	CASSRGTEYSNQPQHF
TRBV7-2	once	TRBJ1-5	15	NA	TGTGCCAGCAGCCTAATTGGACAGAAATATCAGCCCCAGCATTTT	CASSLIGQKYQPQHF
TRBV19	NA	TRBJ1-5	15	NA	TGTGCCAGTAGTCTCGAGGGTAGGAGCAATCAGCCCCAGCATTTT	CASSLEGRSNQPQHF
TRBV27	NA	TRBJ1-4	16	NA	TGTGCCAGCAGTGTCCGGAGGGGAACGTTTAATGAAAAACTGTTTTTT	CASSVRRGTFNEKLFF
TRBV18	NA	TRBJ2-3	14	TRBD1	TGTGCCAGCTCATCCGGACAGGGCACAGATACGCAGTATTTT	CASSSGQGTDTQYF
TRBV7-2	NA	TRBJ2-1	14	TRBD2	TGTGCCAGCAGCACAGGACTAGCGAGTAATGAGCAGTTCTTC	CASSTGLASNEQFF
TRBV7-9	once	TRBJ2-7	16	TRBD2	TGTGCCAGCAGCTTTACAGCGGGACTGGACCCGGGCGAGCAGTACTTC	CASSFTAGLDPGEQYF
TRBV4-3	NA	TRBJ2-1	15	NA	TGCGCCAGCAGCCAACCTGGTAGCTCCTACAATGAGCAGTTCTTC	CASSQPGSSYNEQFF
TRBV6-5	NA	TRBJ1-2	14	TRBD1	TGTGCCACTCGGACAGGGCCCGGTAACTATGGCTACACCTTC	CATRTGPGNYGYTF
TRBV25-1	NA	TRBJ1-2	18	NA	TGTGCCAGCAGTTCCCGGCAGGGGAACAGCAAGTACTACTATGGCTACACCTTC	CASSSRQGNSKYYYGYTF
TRBV5-8	NA	TRBJ2-3	15	NA	TGTGCCAGCAGGAGGGGACTCGCCAACACAGATACGCAGTATTTT	CASRRGLANTDTQYF
TRBV19	NA	TRBJ2-2	12	NA	TGTGCCAGTACCCCTAGCGCCGGGGAGCTGTTTTTT	CASTPSAGELFF
TRBV5-4	NA	TRBJ2-7	15	TRBD2	TGTGCCAGCAGCCCTACTAGCGGGACCCCCTACGAGCAGTACTTC	CASSPTSGTPYEQYF
TRBV5-1	NA	TRBJ1-1	12	NA	TGCGCCAGCAGCTCCGCGAGTACTGAAGCTTTCTTT	CASSSASTEAFF
TRBV5-1	once	TRBJ2-7	15	NA	TGCGCCAGCAGCTTGGACCCGGGGAGCCCCTACGAGCAGTACTTC	CASSLDPGSPYEQYF
TRBV4-2	NA	TRBJ1-2	13	NA	TGTGCCAGCAGCCGAACAACCCCCGAAGGCTACACCTTC	CASSRTTPEGYTF
TRBV15	NA	TRBJ1-5	16	NA	TGTGCCACCAGCAGAGGGACAGTTTATAGCAATCAGCCCCAGCATTTT	CATSRGTVYSNQPQHF
TRBV15	NA	TRBJ1-1	17	TRBD1	TGTGCCACCAGCAGAGGTCCCCGACAGGGGGCGGCCACTGAAGCTTTCTTT	CATSRGPRQGAATEAFF